This T cell receptor beta chain was observed in a study of CDR3 diversity in severe acne. CDR3 length: 15 amino acids. Germline assignment: CDR1 MNHEY and CDR2 SVGAGI. The J segment lost 5 bases and the V segment lost 2 bases, leaving 7 bases of the junction unmatched. The count of this clonotype is one. TCRdb independently ran MiXCR on the PCR reads; one entry per CDR3 protein. The table lists approximately 90,000 distinct CDR3 sequences, around 50% of them singletons. This chain connects TRBV6-5 to TRBJ2-5; 8 nucleotides agree with TRBD1. The receptor was isolated from a male donor with severe acne vulgaris. Sample: blood. CDR3 in amino acids: CASSYDQGAGETQYF. CDR3 in DNA: TGTGCCAGCAGTTACGATCAGGGGGCGGGGGAGACCCAGTACTTC.